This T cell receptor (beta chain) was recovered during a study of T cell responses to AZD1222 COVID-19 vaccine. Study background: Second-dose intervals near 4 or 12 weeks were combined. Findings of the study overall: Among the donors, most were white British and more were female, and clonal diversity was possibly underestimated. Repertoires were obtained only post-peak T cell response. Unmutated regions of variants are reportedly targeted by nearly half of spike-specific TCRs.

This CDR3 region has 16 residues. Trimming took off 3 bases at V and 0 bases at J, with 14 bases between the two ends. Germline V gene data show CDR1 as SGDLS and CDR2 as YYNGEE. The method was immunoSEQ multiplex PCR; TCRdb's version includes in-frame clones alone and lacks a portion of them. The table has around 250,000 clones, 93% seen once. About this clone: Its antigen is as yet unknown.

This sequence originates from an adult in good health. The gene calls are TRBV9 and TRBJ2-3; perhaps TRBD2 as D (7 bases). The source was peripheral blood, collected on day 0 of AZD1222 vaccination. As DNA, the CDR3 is TGTGCCAGCAGCGGGGGGGGCCAGCGGAGCACAGATACGCAGTATTTT. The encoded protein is CASSGGGQRSTDTQYF.